The 18 T cell receptor beta chains in this list originate from one sample, sequenced in a study of cytomegalovirus exposure and HLA in healthy donors. Use of 60 Vbeta and 13 Jbeta primers characterized the PCR. The method was immunoSEQ multiplex PCR; TCRdb's version includes in-frame clones alone and lacks a portion of them. In the table there are roughly 120,000 clones, over 8% of which are singletons. Material for sequencing was PBMCs. The receptors were sampled from a man aged 25-45 years in good health and CMV-seronegative.

A few counts support this clone. This chain connects TRBV5-4 to TRBJ1-6; TRBD1 matches at 7 bases. From germline, CDR1 is SGHNT and CDR2 YYREEE (reference sequence). This CDR3 has 15 amino acids. With V trimmed by 4 bases and J by 8 bases, 9 bases remained unmatched. The CDR3 DNA reads as TGTGCCAGCAGCGTGTACAGGGGAGAGGATTCACCCCTCCACTTT. Protein product: CASSVYRGEDSPLHF.

This clone was counted between two and nine times. V usage is TRBV11-3 and J usage is TRBJ1-5; the D gene is possibly TRBD1 (6 bases). V was pared by 7 bases and J by 7 bases, with 20 bases between. CDR1 is SGHNT, CDR2 YENEEA, per germline. CDR3 length: 15 amino acids. The CDR3 DNA is TGTGCCAGCATCGGGGGGCCGCGGATTAAGCAGCCCCAGCATTTT. Its protein is CASIGGPRIKQPQHF.

This clone has only a few counts. CDR3 nucleotides: TGTGCCAGCAGTTACTCCAAAGGGAAGGGGTCACCCCTCCACTTT. As protein: CASSYSKGKGSPLHF. This chain connects TRBV6-5 to TRBJ1-6; D perhaps matches TRBD1 (5 bases). V lost 0 bases and J 10 bases, leaving 13 bases between the germline ends. Germline assignment: CDR1 MNHEY and CDR2 SVGAGI. The CDR3 consists of 15 residues.

There are a few counts of this clone. V and J are TRBV6-1 and TRBJ2-5; 8 nucleotides align to TRBD2. The CDR3 loop spans 16 amino acids. J gave up 2 bases and V 4 bases, and 9 bases lay outside the gene matches. Germline V lookup: CDR1 MNHNS, CDR2 SASEGT. The CDR3 region is CASSVAAGAPQETQYF. CDR3 coding DNA: TGTGCCAGCAGTGTAGCAGCGGGGGCCCCTCAAGAGACCCAGTACTTC.

V and J are TRBV7-9 and TRBJ2-2; D might be TRBD1 (5 bases). Germline V gene sequence: CDR1 SEHNR, CDR2 FQNEAQ (reference sequence). The CDR3 is 12 amino acids. The V gene lost 5 bases and the J gene lost 7 bases, with 8 bases spanning the gap. DNA of the CDR3: TGTGCCAGCAGCCCACAGGTCGGGGAGCTGTTTTTT. Translating gives CASSPQVGELFF.

This clone was observed a few times. V and J are TRBV10-1 and TRBJ2-7, with 9 bases matching TRBD1. The CDR3 loop spans 15 amino acids. V shed 2 bases, J shed 3 bases, and the junction held 5 bases outside the gene matches. Per the germline V gene, CDR1 is WNHNN and CDR2 is SYGVQD (reference sequence). The chain's CDR3 is CASSETRDRVYEQYF. CDR3 bases: TGCGCCAGCAGTGAGACGCGGGACAGGGTCTACGAGCAGTACTTC.

Comment on this clone: Other DNA sequences within the sample encode an identical CDR3. This chain joins TRBV7-9 and TRBJ2-2; 11 nucleotides agree with TRBD2. The CDR3 loop spans 17 amino acids. Germline V gene data show CDR1 as SEHNR and CDR2 as FQNEAQ (reference sequence). V dropped 3 bases and J dropped 7; count of bases not matched to a gene: 10. The CDR3 protein is CASSFKAGTSGYGELFF. CDR3 sequence (DNA): TGTGCCAGCAGCTTCAAGGCTGGGACTAGCGGATACGGGGAGCTGTTTTTT.

This chain links TRBV6-5 with TRBJ1-1; no firm D call. This CDR3 contains 14 residues. Trimming pared 6 bases from V and 1 base from J, leaving 12 bases between. Germline V lookup: CDR1 MNHEY, CDR2 SVGAGI. The CDR3 sequence is CASRGLGKNTEAFF. CDR3 DNA: TGTGCCAGCAGGGGCCTCGGGAAGAACACTGAAGCTTTCTTT.

The chain uses TRBV4-1 and TRBJ2-1, with TRBD2 matching 13 bases. The junction had 7 bases not matched to a gene; V was cut back by 0 bases and J by 8 bases. The CDR3 extends over 17 amino acids. Germline assignment: CDR1 MGHRA and CDR2 YSYEKL. Here the CDR3 DNA reads TGCGCCAGCAGCCAAGATCGAACTAGCGGGGGGGCCCATGAGCAGTTCTTC. Its protein product is CASSQDRTSGGAHEQFF.

This rearrangement joins TRBV5-5 to TRBJ1-6; D is possibly TRBD1 (5 bases). The germline gives CDR1 SGHKS, CDR2 YYEKEE (reference sequence). The CDR3 is made up of 14 amino acids. The V end lost 2 bases, the J end lost 7 bases, and 10 bases lay between the germline ends. In DNA form, the CDR3 reads TGTGCCAGCAGCTTAAGGGGATCGAATTCACCCCTCCACTTT. Translated, it gives CASSLRGSNSPLHF.

This clone was seen only a few times. The V gene is TRBV27, the J gene TRBJ2-1; D gene unclear. The length of the CDR3 is 15 residues. Between the trimmed V and J ends, which lost 5 bases and 5 bases, there was a span of 16 bases. From germline, CDR1 is MNHEY and CDR2 SMNVEV (reference sequence). The chain's CDR3 is CASSLTGWSDNEQFF. The CDR3 DNA reads TGTGCCAGCAGTCTGACCGGCTGGAGCGACAATGAGCAGTTCTTC.

This clone was counted only a few times. This chain connects TRBV5-6 to TRBJ1-4; 7 positions agree with TRBD1. Trimming at V came to 4 bases and at J to 8 bases, leaving 11 bases not matched to a gene. CDR1 and CDR2 (germline): SGHDT, YYEEEE. This CDR3 has 15 residues. CDR3 nucleotides: TGTGCCAGCAGCGGCTCACAGGGGAAGGGGGAAAAACTGTTTTTT. This gives the protein CASSGSQGKGEKLFF.

This clone was counted a few times. This sequence joins TRBV18 and TRBJ1-2; 7 nucleotides align to TRBD1. Germline CDR1 KGHSH, CDR2 LQKENI. The V and J ends lost 3 bases and 5 bases, in that order; junction bases with no gene match: 6. The CDR3 contains 14 residues. Here the CDR3 DNA reads TGTGCCAGCTCACCCGGGACAGTCACATATGGCTACACCTTC. Translated: CASSPGTVTYGYTF.

The table lists this clone with a few counts. The chain carries TRBV6-1 and TRBJ1-3, with 9 positions matching TRBD1. V dropped 5 bases and J dropped 7; count of bases not matched to a gene: 9. Germline CDR1 and CDR2: MNHNS and SASEGT. This CDR3 contains 15 residues. CDR3 in amino acids: CASSIQGAGGNTIYF. Written as DNA, the CDR3 is TGTGCCAGCAGTATACAGGGGGCTGGGGGGAACACCATATATTTT.

The chain is built from TRBV5-1 and TRBJ2-1; 8 bases match TRBD1. CDR1 and CDR2 from the germline V gene are SGHRS and YFSETQ. The CDR3 extends over 15 amino acids. V was clipped by 4 bases and J by 0 bases; unmatched bases: 3. The CDR3 nucleotides read TGCGCCAGCAGCCCCGGGACAGGCTCCTACAATGAGCAGTTCTTC. This translates into CASSPGTGSYNEQFF.

The chain links TRBV7-9 to TRBJ2-1; 9 positions match TRBD2. Germline lookup yields CDR1 SEHNR and CDR2 FQNEAQ (reference sequence). The CDR3 extends over 15 amino acids. V lost 3 bases, J lost 2 bases, and 2 bases stayed unmatched. CDR3 bases: TGTGCCAGCAGCTTCGGCGGGGGGGCCTACAATGAGCAGTTCTTC. Residues: CASSFGGGAYNEQFF. Complete variable domain (other parts from reference TRBV7-9 and TRBJ2-1): DTGVSQNPRHKITKRGQNVTFRCDPISEHNRLYWYRQTLGQGPEFLTYFQNEAQLEKSRLLSDRFSAERPKGSFSTLEIQRTEQGDSAMYLCASSFGGGAYNEQFFGPGTRLTVL.

Here the CDR3 reads CASSFGERRLYEQYF. DNA for the CDR3: TGTGCCAGCAGTTTCGGAGAGCGACGACTCTACGAGCAGTACTTC. The chain is built from TRBV6-5 and TRBJ2-7, with no clear D. Per germline, CDR1 MNHEY and CDR2 SVGAGI. Trimming took 4 bases from V and 3 from J, leaving 16 bases between them. This CDR3 has 15 amino acids.

This clone was detected a few times. The gene calls are TRBV28 and TRBJ2-7, with D maybe TRBD2 (6 bases). The CDR3 contains 13 residues. Germline CDR1 and CDR2: MDHEN and SYDVKM. Trimming pared 8 bases from V and 3 bases from J, leaving 14 bases between. The CDR3 region has the DNA TGTGCCAGCGATGGGCGGGAAGACTACGAGCAGTACTTC. Translating it yields CASDGREDYEQYF.